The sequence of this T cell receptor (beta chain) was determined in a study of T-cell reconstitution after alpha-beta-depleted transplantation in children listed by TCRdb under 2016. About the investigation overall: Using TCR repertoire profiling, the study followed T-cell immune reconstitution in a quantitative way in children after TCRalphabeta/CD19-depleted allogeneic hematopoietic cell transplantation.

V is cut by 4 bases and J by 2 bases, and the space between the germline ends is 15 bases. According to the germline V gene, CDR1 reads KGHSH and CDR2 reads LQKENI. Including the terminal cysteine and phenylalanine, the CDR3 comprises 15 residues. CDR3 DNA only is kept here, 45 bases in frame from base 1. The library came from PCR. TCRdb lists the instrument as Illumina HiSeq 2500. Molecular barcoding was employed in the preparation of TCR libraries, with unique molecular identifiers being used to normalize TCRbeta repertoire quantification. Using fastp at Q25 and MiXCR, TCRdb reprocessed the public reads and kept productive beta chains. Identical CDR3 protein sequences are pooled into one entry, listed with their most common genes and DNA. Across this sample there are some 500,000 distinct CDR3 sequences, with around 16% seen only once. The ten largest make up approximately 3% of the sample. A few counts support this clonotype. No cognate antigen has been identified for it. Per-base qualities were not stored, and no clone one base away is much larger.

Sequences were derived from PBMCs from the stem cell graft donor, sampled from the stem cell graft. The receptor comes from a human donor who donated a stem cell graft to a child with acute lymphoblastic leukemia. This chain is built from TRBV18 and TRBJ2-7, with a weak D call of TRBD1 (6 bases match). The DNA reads TGTGCCAGCTCACAAGCACAGGGCACCCCCTACGAGCAGTACTTC. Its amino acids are CASSQAQGTPYEQYF.